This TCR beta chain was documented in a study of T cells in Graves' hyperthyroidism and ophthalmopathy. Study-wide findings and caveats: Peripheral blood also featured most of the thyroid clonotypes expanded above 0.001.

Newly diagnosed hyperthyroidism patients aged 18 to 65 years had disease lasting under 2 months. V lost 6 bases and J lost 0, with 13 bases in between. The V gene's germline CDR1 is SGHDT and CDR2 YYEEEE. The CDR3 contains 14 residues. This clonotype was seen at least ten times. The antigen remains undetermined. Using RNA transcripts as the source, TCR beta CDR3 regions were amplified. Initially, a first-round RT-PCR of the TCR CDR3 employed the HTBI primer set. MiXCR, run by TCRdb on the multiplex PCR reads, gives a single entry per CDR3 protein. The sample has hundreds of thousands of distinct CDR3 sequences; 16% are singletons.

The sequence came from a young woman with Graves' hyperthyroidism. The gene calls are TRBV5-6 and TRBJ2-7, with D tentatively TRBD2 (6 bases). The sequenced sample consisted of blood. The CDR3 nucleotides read TGTGCCAGCACCCCGGACGGGAGCTCCTACGAGCAGTACTTC. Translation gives CASTPDGSSYEQYF.